This T cell receptor (beta chain) was sequenced during a study of molecular identifiers for immune sequencing clone quantification. TCRdb re-analysed the PCR reads in MiXCR, keeping a single row per CDR3 protein. The sample consists of tens of thousands of distinct CDR3 sequences, less than 25% of them appearing once. V dropped 0 bases and J dropped 6 bases, with 12 bases sitting between them. The germline V gene has CDR1 LGHNA and CDR2 YSLEER. The CDR3 spans 15 residues. It was from about 19,000 to 1,100,000 sorted cells, with 10%, 30% or 50% RNA, that naive CD8 libraries came. The chain couples TRBV4-3 to TRBJ1-5; possibly TRBD1 for D (5 bases). Sequences were obtained from naive CD8+ T cells from blood, with Jurkat cell RNA spiked in. As for subset: FACS-sorted CD8+CD4-CCR7+CD45RA+ naive T cells. The source is a human donor in good health. Some libraries in this study had Jurkat cell RNA spiked in. The CDR3 spells CASSQDRASIQPQHF. CDR3 sequence (DNA): TGCGCCAGCAGCCAAGACAGGGCTAGTATTCAGCCCCAGCATTTT.